The 3 T cell receptor beta chains in this list originate from one sample, sequenced in a study of response to subunit inactivated influenza vaccine. TCRdb re-called the RT-PCR reads through MiXCR, storing one row per CDR3 protein. This table holds roughly 520,000 distinct CDR3 sequences, 25% found once. The material sequenced was CD4+ T cells sorted from PBMCs, taken approximately 5 days after vaccination. The receptors here all came from a man between 50 and 59 years old who received an inactivated influenza vaccine.

The gene calls are TRBV24-1 and TRBJ2-3, with D perhaps TRBD1 (5 bases). V lost 5 bases and J 0 bases, leaving 8 bases between the germline ends. The CDR3 is made up of 14 amino acids. The V gene's germline CDR1 is KGHDR and CDR2 SFDVKD. The CDR3 DNA follows: TGTGCCACCAGTGGGGGCGTTAGCACAGATACGCAGTATTTT. It translates to CATSGGVSTDTQYF.

This clonotype was counted at least ten times. The chain combines TRBV29-1 with TRBJ2-2; 7 bases map to TRBD2. CDR1 is SQVTM, CDR2 ANQGSEA, per germline. This CDR3 has 14 amino acids. The ends lost 4 bases at V and 3 bases at J; junction bases unmatched: 5. The CDR3 DNA sequence: TGCAGCGTTGGGGCGGGAGCGTACACCGGGGAGCTGTTTTTT. It yields the protein CSVGAGAYTGELFF.

The sample holds a few counts of this clonotype. CDR3 sequence: CSASGRRSTDTQYF. CDR3 in DNA: TGCAGTGCTAGCGGGAGAAGAAGCACAGATACGCAGTATTTT. The V gene is TRBV20-1, the J gene TRBJ2-3, with a tentative D call TRBD2 (6 bases). CDR3 size: 14 residues. The V gene lost 3 bases and the J gene lost 0 bases, with 10 bases spanning the gap. Germline CDR1 is DFQATT and CDR2 is SNEGSKA (reference sequence).